A selection of T cell receptor beta chains follows, all from one sample in a study of a mutant IDH1 vaccine in newly diagnosed glioma. For these TCRs, the target antigens are not known. Repertoires were generated with immunoSEQ multiplex PCR, while TCRdb's copy carries only in-frame clones and drops some. Of 34,000 or so clones in the sample, more than 75% were seen once. The sequencing here drew on PBMCs, taken from a glioma patient whose treatment included an IDH1 peptide vaccine. These receptors were collected from a young man with glioma. CDR3s include the opening cysteine and the closing phenylalanine or tryptophan. D genes are given only for firm matches. The size field is filled for only some rows; it gives once, few, many or a size class.

D gene	clone size	V gene	J gene	CDR3 protein	CDR3 DNA
.	.	TRBV5-1	TRBJ1-2	CASSSTLRAREDGYTF	TGCGCCAGCAGCTCCACATTACGGGCAAGAGAAGATGGCTACACCTTC
.	.	TRBV1	TRBJ2-1	CTSSQDSGLAGENEQFF	TGCACCAGCAGCCAAGATTCGGGGCTAGCGGGAGAAAATGAGCAGTTCTTC
.	.	TRBV5-1	TRBJ2-6	CASSWDDSYSGANVLTF	TGCGCCAGCAGCTGGGACGACAGTTACTCTGGGGCCAACGTCCTGACTTTC
.	.	TRBV9	TRBJ2-3	CASSLELTDTQYF	TGTGCCAGCAGCCTAGAACTCACAGATACGCAGTATTTT
.	.	TRBV6-1	TRBJ1-1	CASSEVRTPRWTEAFF	TGTGCCAGCAGTGAAGTCCGGACTCCTCGATGGACTGAAGCTTTCTTT
TRBD1	.	TRBV27	TRBJ2-2	CASSRQGFEGELFF	TGTGCCAGCAGTCGACAGGGGTTTGAGGGGGAGCTGTTTTTT
TRBD1	.	TRBV5-1	TRBJ2-2	CASRDRAERGRSGELFF	TGCGCCAGCAGGGACAGGGCTGAGCGAGGCAGGTCCGGGGAGCTGTTTTTT
.	.	TRBV5-1	TRBJ1-1	CASTLAGDEAFF	TGCGCCAGCACCTTGGCAGGGGACGAAGCTTTCTTT
TRBD1	.	TRBV27	TRBJ2-7	CASSFPRGTGSYEQYF	TGTGCCAGCAGTTTTCCTCGTGGGACAGGGTCCTACGAGCAGTACTTC
TRBD2	once	TRBV19	TRBJ2-5	CASKGLANSYQETQYF	TGTGCCAGTAAGGGACTAGCGAACAGTTACCAAGAGACCCAGTACTTC
.	few	TRBV2	TRBJ1-1	CASSEAANTEAFF	TGTGCCAGCAGTGAAGCGGCGAACACTGAAGCTTTCTTT
.	.	TRBV27	TRBJ1-2	CASSSYTASKDGYTF	TGTGCCAGCAGTTCGTACACTGCGTCAAAGGATGGCTACACCTTC
.	.	TRBV19	TRBJ1-2	CASSIAGRVGEGYTF	TGTGCCAGTAGTATAGCTGGCAGGGTCGGTGAGGGCTACACCTTC
.	.	TRBV5-1	TRBJ2-5	CASSLAETQYF	TGCGCCAGCAGCTTGGCTGAGACCCAGTACTTC
.	.	TRBV19	TRBJ2-1	CASSPLWSEQFF	TGTGCCAGTAGTCCCCTTTGGTCCGAGCAGTTCTTC
.	few	TRBV4-2	TRBJ2-7	CASSPSPEGSYEQYF	TGTGCCAGCAGCCCCTCTCCGGAGGGCTCCTACGAGCAGTACTTC
.	.	TRBV5-1	TRBJ2-6	CASSPVDGKSSGANVLTF	TGCGCCAGCAGCCCTGTTGACGGGAAAAGCTCTGGGGCCAACGTCCTGACTTTC
.	.	TRBV29-1	TRBJ1-2	CSVAGNHTF	TGCAGCGTTGCAGGGAATCACACCTTC
.	.	TRBV13	TRBJ2-7	CASSLGYEQYF	TGTGCCAGCAGCTTAGGTTACGAGCAGTACTTC
.	few	TRBV5-1	TRBJ1-1	CASSLAFGTGSNFF	.
TRBD1	.	TRBV5-6	TRBJ2-7	CASSSRGYEQYF	TGTGCCAGCAGCAGCAGGGGGTACGAGCAGTACTTC
.	.	TRBV5-1	TRBJ1-2	CASSLREIEGYTF	TGCGCCAGCAGCTTGCGGGAGATAGAGGGCTACACCTTC
.	.	TRBV4-1	TRBJ2-7	CASSQGQIGYEQYF	TGCGCCAGCAGCCAAGGACAAATTGGGTACGAGCAGTACTTC
.	few	TRBV18	TRBJ1-1	CASSRASAEAFF	TGTGCCAGCTCAAGGGCAAGCGCTGAAGCTTTCTTT
.	.	TRBV29-1	TRBJ2-3	CSVDGRQGRTDTQYF	TGCAGCGTTGATGGGCGGCAGGGGCGCACAGATACGCAGTATTTT
.	.	TRBV7-9	TRBJ1-5	CASSSGGFGNQPQHF	TGTGCCAGCAGCTCGGGGGGTTTCGGCAATCAGCCCCAGCATTTT
TRBD2	.	TRBV5-1	TRBJ2-3	CASSTLAGLTDTQYF	TGCGCCAGCAGCACACTAGCGGGGCTCACAGATACGCAGTATTTT
.	.	TRBV7-9	TRBJ2-7	CASSLAGRYEQYF	TGTGCCAGCAGCTTAGCGGGACGCTACGAGCAGTACTTC
.	.	TRBV27	TRBJ2-5	CASSLTIGLQETQYF	TGTGCCAGCAGTTTAACAATTGGACTTCAAGAGACCCAGTACTTC
.	once	TRBV27	TRBJ2-1	CASSSLTAYNEQFF	TGTGCCAGCAGTTCCCTAACTGCCTACAATGAGCAGTTCTTC
.	.	TRBV27	TRBJ1-2	CASSLSTGFGGYTF	TGTGCCAGCAGTTTATCCACAGGGTTCGGTGGCTACACCTTC
TRBD1	.	TRBV5-1	TRBJ1-2	CASSPRDREVGYGYTF	TGCGCCAGCAGCCCACGGGACAGGGAAGTGGGCTATGGCTACACCTTC
.	.	TRBV9	TRBJ1-1	CASSVVPTGFDTEAFF	TGTGCCAGCAGCGTAGTCCCGACAGGCTTTGACACTGAAGCTTTCTTT
.	.	TRBV7-9	TRBJ2-5	CASSFRDRLQETQYF	TGTGCCAGCAGTTTTAGAGACAGGTTGCAAGAGACCCAGTACTTC
.	.	TRBV4-2	TRBJ2-7	CASSQDLERYEQYF	TGTGCCAGCAGCCAAGATCTGGAGAGGTACGAGCAGTACTTC
.	few	TRBV4-1	TRBJ1-1	CASSQDRGALNTEAFF	TGCGCCAGCAGCCAAGATCGAGGGGCCCTGAACACTGAAGCTTTCTTT
.	few	TRBV7-9	TRBJ1-1	CASSLGSPYTEAFF	TGTGCCAGCAGCTTAGGTAGCCCTTACACTGAAGCTTTCTTT
.	medium-sized	TRBV4-1	TRBJ2-5	CASSLPGPKETQYF	TGCGCCAGCAGCCTCCCGGGACCTAAAGAGACCCAGTACTTC
.	once	TRBV30	TRBJ2-1	CAWSVPLRREWTYNEQFF	TGTGCCTGGAGTGTGCCCCTACGGCGAGAGTGGACCTACAATGAGCAGTTCTTC
.	.	TRBV10-2	TRBJ2-1	CASSRAAYRPPYNEQFF	TGCGCCAGCAGCCGGGCGGCTTATCGGCCCCCTTACAATGAGCAGTTCTTC
.	.	TRBV18	TRBJ1-2	CASSPLRGQRQF	TGTGCCAGCTCACCACTCAGGGGCCAGCGCCAATTC
TRBD2	.	TRBV5-6	TRBJ2-3	CASSSGTSGRNTQYF	TGTGCCAGCAGCTCCGGGACTAGCGGGAGAAATACGCAGTATTTT
TRBD2	few	TRBV30	TRBJ2-4	CAWRRKREQNIQYF	TGTGCCTGGAGGAGGAAGCGGGAGCAAAACATTCAGTACTTC
.	.	TRBV15	TRBJ2-5	CATNQARETQYF	TGTGCCACCAACCAAGCGAGAGAGACCCAGTACTTC
.	.	TRBV11-2	TRBJ2-7	CASSLGHRYTNYEQYF	TGTGCCAGCAGCTTAGGGCACAGGTATACCAACTACGAGCAGTACTTC
.	.	TRBV7-9	TRBJ2-7	CASSLGWDGHSYEQYF	TGTGCCAGCAGCTTAGGGTGGGACGGACACTCCTACGAGCAGTACTTC
.	once	TRBV29-1	TRBJ2-7	CSVAGLPPAYEQYF	TGCAGCGTTGCAGGGCTTCCCCCCGCCTACGAGCAGTACTTC
.	few	TRBV14	TRBJ1-1	CASSLTVNTEAFF	TGTGCCAGCAGTCTAACGGTGAACACTGAAGCTTTCTTT
.	.	TRBV6-1	TRBJ2-3	CASSGPGASTDTQYF	TGTGCCAGCAGTGGGCCGGGGGCAAGCACAGATACGCAGTATTTT
.	once	TRBV11-3	TRBJ2-7	CASSALVGEQYF	TGTGCCAGCAGCGCCCTTGTGGGGGAGCAGTACTTC
.	.	TRBV29-1	TRBJ1-1	CSVAKFNMNTEAFF	TGCAGCGTTGCCAAGTTTAACATGAACACTGAAGCTTTCTTT
TRBD1	.	TRBV5-5	TRBJ1-1	CASSLQGAHYSEAFF	TGTGCCAGCAGCTTACAGGGGGCGCATTATTCTGAAGCTTTCTTT
.	.	TRBV21-1	TRBJ1-3	CASSKWDRRPPNSGNTIYF	TGTGCCAGCAGCAAATGGGACAGGAGACCCCCGAACTCTGGAAACACCATATATTTT
TRBD2	.	TRBV27	TRBJ2-7	CASSALAGGPYEQYF	TGTGCCAGCAGTGCCCTAGCGGGAGGCCCCTACGAGCAGTACTTC
.	.	TRBV29-1	TRBJ1-1	CSDGGGRATEAFF	TGCAGCGATGGGGGGGGGAGGGCCACTGAAGCTTTCTTT
.	.	TRBV7-2	TRBJ2-5	CASSLSGSQETQYF	TGTGCCAGCAGCTTAAGCGGGTCTCAAGAGACCCAGTACTTC
TRBD1	.	TRBV29-1	TRBJ1-1	CSVRQGATEAFF	TGCAGCGTGCGACAGGGCGCGACTGAAGCTTTCTTT